These 31 T cell receptor beta chains originate from one sample sequenced in a study of T cell responses to AZD1222 COVID-19 vaccine. The repertoire was sequenced with immunoSEQ multiplex PCR; TCRdb's copy has only in-frame clones and lacks some. The sample holds some 130,000 clones, about nine tenths seen once. Sample: peripheral blood, taken on day 0 of AZD1222 vaccination. Receptors were obtained from an adult in good health.

V and J are TRBV6-5 and TRBJ1-5; a possible D gene is TRBD1 (5 bases). The CDR3 runs 15 residues. The V end was cut by 4 bases, the J end by 1 base, with 11 bases between. Germline V gene sequence: CDR1 MNHEY, CDR2 SVGAGI. The CDR3, as DNA: TGTGCCAGCAGTTTCTACCGGGACAGCAATCAGCCCCAGCATTTT. It specifies CASSFYRDSNQPQHF.

The chain is built from TRBV9 and TRBJ1-6; D ambiguous. This CDR3 has 12 amino acids. V gave up 4 bases and J gave up 7 bases, with 6 bases separating them. Looked up from germline, CDR1 is SGDLS and CDR2 is YYNGEE. CDR3 bases: TGTGCCAGCAGCCCGGGGAATTCACCCCTCCACTTT. Protein: CASSPGNSPLHF. Looking up the rest from reference TRBV9 and TRBJ1-6 gives the full variable domain: DSGVTQTPKHLITATGQRVTLRCSPRSGDLSVYWYQQSLDQGLQFLIQYYNGEERAKGNILERFSAQQFPDLHSELNLSSLELGDSALYFCASSPGNSPLHFGNGTRLTVT.

V usage is TRBV3-1 (or the pseudogene TRBV3-2) and J usage is TRBJ2-7; TRBD2 aligns across 14 bases. This CDR3 comprises 14 residues. The germline gives CDR1 LGHDT, CDR2 YNNKEL (reference sequence). V dropped 5 bases and J dropped 3; count of bases not matched to a gene: 0. CDR3 sequence: CASSGTSGGYEQYF. CDR3 DNA: TGTGCCAGCAGCGGGACTAGCGGGGGCTACGAGCAGTACTTC.

The chain couples TRBV4-2 to TRBJ1-2; D gene unclear. This CDR3 region has 16 residues. The V end lost 4 bases, the J end lost 3 bases, and 18 bases lay between the germline ends. CDR1 is LGHNA and CDR2 is YNFKEQ in the germline V gene. CDR3 bases: TGTGCCAGCAGCCCCCCTGATGACGAAGAAGACTATGGCTACACCTTC. As protein: CASSPPDDEEDYGYTF.

This clone was counted a single time. The rearrangement links TRBV23-1 to TRBJ1-4; unclear D gene. TRBV23-1 is classed as an ORF, of uncertain function. Deletions cut 2 bases from V and 7 bases from J, with 20 bases between. This CDR3 has 17 amino acids. This CDR3 is CASSQNPYTTEGEKLFF. The CDR3 bases are TGCGCCAGCAGTCAAAACCCCTACACGACCGAGGGTGAAAAACTGTTTTTT.

The V call is TRBV14, the J call TRBJ1-4, with D unresolved. CDR1 and CDR2 (germline): SGHDN, FVKESK. Trimming removed 1 base from V and 1 base from J, with 7 bases in between. The CDR3 sequence is 15 residues long. CDR3 bases: TGTGCCAGCAGCCAAGTGCGGGGAACTAATGAAAAACTGTTTTTT. Protein: CASSQVRGTNEKLFF. The variable domain in full, with the rest retrieved from reference TRBV14 and TRBJ1-4, is EAGVTQFPSHSVIEKGQTVTLRCDPISGHDNLYWYRRVMGKEIKFLLHFVKESKQDESGMPNNRFLAERTGGTYSTLKVQPAELEDSGVYFCASSQVRGTNEKLFFGSGTQLSVL.

This chain links TRBV7-2 with TRBJ2-5, with D hard to call. The V gene lost 0 bases and the J gene lost 0 bases, with 5 bases spanning the gap. The germline V gene encodes CDR1 SGHTA and CDR2 FQGNSA. The CDR3 has 14 amino acids. CDR3: CASSLAADQETQYF. Here the CDR3 DNA reads TGTGCCAGCAGCTTAGCTGCGGACCAAGAGACCCAGTACTTC.

The chain carries TRBV29-1 and TRBJ1-2; possible D gene TRBD1, 5 bases. The germline gives CDR1 SQVTM, CDR2 ANQGSEA. V was trimmed by 4 bases and J by 4 bases, leaving 16 bases between them. The CDR3 has 14 amino acids. DNA of the CDR3: TGCAGCGTTGTAGTGTCCGGGGGAGGCTATGGCTACACCTTC. It translates to CSVVVSGGGYGYTF. The full variable domain, with the rest looked up from reference TRBV29-1 and TRBJ1-2, is SAVISQKPSRDICQRGTSLTIQCQVDSQVTMMFWYRQQPGQSLTLIATANQGSEATYESGFVIDKFPISRPNLTFSTLTVSNMSPEDSSIYLCSVVVSGGGYGYTFGSGTRLTVV.

This clone showed up just a few times. This sequence joins TRBV24-1 and TRBJ2-3; D may match TRBD1 or TRBD2 (6 bases each). Germline assignment: CDR1 KGHDR and CDR2 SFDVKD. Between the trimmed V and J ends, which lost 8 bases and 5 bases, there was a span of 13 bases. This CDR3 spans 13 amino acids. CDR3 in amino acids: CATMGGLGDTQYF. CDR3 sequence (DNA): TGTGCCACCATGGGGGGCCTGGGAGATACGCAGTATTTT.

The chain has TRBV6-5 and TRBJ1-1; D might be TRBD1 (6 bases). CDR3 length: 15 amino acids. Germline V gene lookup returns CDR1 MNHEY and CDR2 SVGAGI. Trimming took off 7 bases at V and 5 bases at J, with 20 bases between the two ends. CDR3 nucleotide sequence: TGTGCCAGCATTCCCGGGGAGGGGGTTGTTACTGAAGCTTTCTTT. It translates to CASIPGEGVVTEAFF.

This clone was seen once. This sequence joins TRBV11-2 and TRBJ1-5; a weak D match, TRBD1 (5 bases). In germline, CDR1 is SGHAT, CDR2 FQNNGV. The CDR3 is 14 residues long. The ends were cut back, 5 bases at V and 4 bases at J, with 12 bases in the middle. Written as DNA, the CDR3 is TGTGCCAGCAGCCCGGGCCGGGGGAATCAGCCCCAGCATTTT. Its protein is CASSPGRGNQPQHF.

The rearrangement uses TRBV6-2 or TRBV6-3 and TRBJ2-3; 8 bases are shared with TRBD2. This CDR3 is built from 16 residues. The V gene's germline CDR1 is MNHEY and CDR2 SVGEGT. The V segment lost 3 bases and the J segment 3 bases; nucleotides outside the gene matches: 8. CDR3 sequence: CASSYEAGGHTDTQYF. In DNA, the CDR3 is TGTGCCAGCAGTTATGAGGCGGGGGGCCATACAGATACGCAGTATTTT.

The chain has TRBV3-1 (or the pseudogene TRBV3-2) and TRBJ2-1; 8 bases align to TRBD2. V shed 1 base, J shed 7 bases, and the junction held 9 bases outside the gene matches. Germline V gene data show CDR1 as LGHDT and CDR2 as YNNKEL (reference sequence). This CDR3 has 16 residues. The CDR3 here is CASSQVRRGLGNEQFF. Here the CDR3 DNA reads TGTGCCAGCAGCCAAGTACGCCGGGGACTAGGTAATGAGCAGTTCTTC.

This sequence joins TRBV5-1 and TRBJ1-5, with D unclear. Trimming shortened V by 5 bases and J by 4 bases, and 7 bases separated the two germline ends. This CDR3 region has 12 residues. The germline gives CDR1 SGHRS, CDR2 YFSETQ. The CDR3: CASRRENQPQHF. CDR3 bases: TGCGCCAGCAGAAGGGAGAATCAGCCCCAGCATTTT.

The CDR3 reads CASSLSMLVGAAGEQYF. CDR3 coding DNA: TGTGCCAGCAGCTTAAGTATGTTAGTAGGGGCAGCAGGAGAGCAGTACTTC. This chain connects TRBV7-6 to TRBJ2-7; perhaps TRBD1 as D (5 bases). Trimming took off 2 bases at V and 7 bases at J, with 24 bases between the two ends. This CDR3 region has 17 residues. Germline V gene lookup returns CDR1 SGHVS and CDR2 FNYEAQ. The full variable domain, in which reference TRBV7-6 and TRBJ2-7 provide the parts outside the CDR3, is GAGVSQSPRYKVTKRGQDVALRCDPISGHVSLYWYRQALGQGPEFLTYFNYEAQQDKSGLPNDRFSAERPEGSISTLTIQRTEQRDSAMYRCASSLSMLVGAAGEQYFGPGTRLTVT.

The V gene is TRBV7-8, the J gene TRBJ1-4; D may be TRBD1 (6 bases). Per germline, CDR1 SGHVS and CDR2 FQNEAQ. The V end lost 0 bases, the J end lost 7 bases, and 12 bases lay between the germline ends. This CDR3 spans 15 amino acids. This chain's CDR3 is CASSLADRGGEKLFF. The CDR3 DNA is TGTGCCAGCAGCTTAGCGGATAGGGGGGGTGAAAAACTGTTTTTT.

Only one count was recorded for this clone. A read error is possible here, since a much larger clone lies one base away. Distinct nucleotide sequences in the sample also encode this CDR3. Here the CDR3 reads CASSLGDRDNSPLHF. For the CDR3, the DNA is TGTGCCAGCAGCTTGGGGGACAGGGATAATTCACCCCTCCACTTT. This chain connects TRBV13 to TRBJ1-6; 9 nucleotides align to TRBD1. The CDR3 totals 15 residues. Trimming removed 3 bases from V and 5 bases from J; junction bases left unmatched: 2. From germline, CDR1 is PRHDT and CDR2 FYEKMQ (reference sequence).

The chain has TRBV3-1 (or the pseudogene TRBV3-2) and TRBJ2-2, with 11 bases identical to TRBD2. With 1 base clipped from V and 13 bases from J, the junction kept 5 bases outside the gene matches. The CDR3 totals 14 residues. The germline V gene encodes CDR1 LGHDT and CDR2 YNNKEL (reference sequence). This chain's CDR3 is CASSQVTSGGRLFF. In DNA form, the CDR3 reads TGTGCCAGCAGCCAAGTCACTAGCGGGGGAAGGCTGTTTTTT.

The chain recombines TRBV24-1 with TRBJ2-5; either TRBD1 or TRBD2 may supply D (5 bases each). Trimming left V 5 bases short and J 5 bases short, with 11 bases between. CDR1 KGHDR and CDR2 SFDVKD come from the germline V gene. This CDR3 is built from 13 residues. The CDR3 sequence is CATSVTGRETQYF. CDR3 DNA: TGTGCCACCAGTGTGACGGGACGGGAGACCCAGTACTTC.

The chain couples TRBV6-1 to TRBJ1-1; maybe TRBD1 (5 bases). Germline V gene sequence: CDR1 MNHNS, CDR2 SASEGT. The V gene lost 2 bases and the J gene lost 3 bases, with 7 bases spanning the gap. This CDR3 comprises 13 residues. Here the CDR3 reads CASSESGDTEAFF. The CDR3 nucleotides read TGTGCCAGCAGTGAATCGGGGGACACTGAAGCTTTCTTT.

The rearrangement links TRBV5-6 to TRBJ1-5; perhaps TRBD1 as D (6 bases). Germline V CDR1 and CDR2: SGHDT, YYEEEE. V lost 0 bases and J 7 bases, leaving 14 bases between the germline ends. The CDR3 totals 15 residues. CDR3 in amino acids: CASSLDGGGGQPQHF. In nucleotides, the CDR3 is TGTGCCAGCAGCTTGGACGGGGGGGGCGGACAGCCCCAGCATTTT.

The rearrangement uses TRBV7-2 and TRBJ1-6, with D possibly being TRBD1 (6 bases). The CDR3 loop spans 13 amino acids. Trimming left V 6 bases short and J 10 bases short, with 13 bases between. The germline V gene has CDR1 SGHTA and CDR2 FQGNSA. The CDR3 nucleotides read TGTGCCAGCAGTGGGCAGGGGAGCTCACCCCTCCACTTT. Its protein product is CASSGQGSSPLHF.

This clone was picked up one time. This sequence joins TRBV27 and TRBJ2-7; D is undetermined. The CDR3 consists of 10 residues. In germline, CDR1 is MNHEY, CDR2 SMNVEV (reference sequence). Trimming stripped 8 bases from V and 7 bases from J, with 9 bases between. CDR3 in amino acids: CASGWGEQYF. Written as DNA, the CDR3 is TGTGCCAGCGGATGGGGAGAGCAGTACTTC.

In this sample, this clone turned up once. CDR3: CASSRDRGFYGYTF. DNA for the CDR3: TGCGCCAGCAGCCGGGACAGGGGGTTCTATGGCTACACCTTC. The rearrangement uses TRBV5-1 and TRBJ1-2; TRBD1 matches at 11 bases. Germline lookup yields CDR1 SGHRS and CDR2 YFSETQ. V gave up 4 bases and J gave up 4 bases; unmatched junction bases: 3. The CDR3 is 14 residues long. The whole variable domain, remainder taken from reference TRBV5-1 and TRBJ1-2, is KAGVTQTPRYLIKTRGQQVTLSCSPISGHRSVSWYQQTPGQGLQFLFEYFSETQRNKGNFPGRFSGRQFSNSRSEMNVSTLELGDSALYLCASSRDRGFYGYTFGSGTRLTVV.

This clone has a handful of counts. The chain couples TRBV7-2 to TRBJ2-7, with TRBD2 matching over 10 bases. In germline, CDR1 is SGHTA, CDR2 FQGNSA. This CDR3 has 15 amino acids. Trimming removed 1 base from V and 2 bases from J; junction bases left unmatched: 2. The DNA for the CDR3 is TGTGCCAGCAGCTTAGAGCGGGGGGGACCCTACGAGCAGTACTTC. It is translated as CASSLERGGPYEQYF.

The chain uses TRBV14 and TRBJ1-1; 7 bases match TRBD1. V lost 1 base and J lost 1; bases outside the gene matches: 12. CDR3 length equals 18 residues. The germline V gene has CDR1 SGHDN and CDR2 FVKESK. The CDR3 loop is CASSQVVATGLWNTEAFF. CDR3 sequence (DNA): TGTGCCAGCAGCCAAGTTGTTGCGACAGGGCTGTGGAACACTGAAGCTTTCTTT.

This clone was recorded once. The identical CDR3 is also encoded by other nucleotide sequences in the sample. This rearrangement joins TRBV5-1 to TRBJ2-7; a possible D gene is TRBD2 (5 bases). The length of the CDR3 is 13 residues. Germline CDR1 and CDR2: SGHRS and YFSETQ. The V and J ends lost 0 bases and 5 bases respectively, with 9 bases between them. Here the CDR3 DNA reads TGCGCCAGCAGCTTGGCCGAGGGCCACGAGCAGTACTTC. Residues: CASSLAEGHEQYF.

Comments on this clone: A junction end diverges from the germline sequence, so it may reflect a read error. The rearrangement uses TRBV28 and TRBJ1-2; 7 nucleotides match TRBD1. CDR1 and CDR2 (germline): MDHEN, SYDVKM. CDR3 length: 11 residues. The CDR3 DNA reads TGTGCCAGCAGTCGGACAGGCTGGGCTTCTTTC. Its protein product is CASSRTGWASF.

The chain recombines TRBV19 with TRBJ1-5; no clear D. CDR1 is LNHDA and CDR2 is SQIVND in the germline V gene (reference sequence). Trimming left V 3 bases short and J 4 bases short, with 10 bases between. The CDR3 extends over 14 amino acids. The CDR3 DNA is TGTGCCAGTAGTATCTCAAGACGGAATCAGCCCCAGCATTTT. Protein product: CASSISRRNQPQHF.

V usage is TRBV6-5 and J usage is TRBJ1-1; D may be TRBD1 (5 bases). V was shortened by 0 bases and J by 0 bases, with 8 bases between the two germline ends. The CDR3 sequence is 15 residues long. Germline CDR1 and CDR2: MNHEY and SVGAGI. CDR3 amino acids: CASSYSGLMNTEAFF. CDR3 in DNA: TGTGCCAGCAGTTACTCGGGACTGATGAACACTGAAGCTTTCTTT.

The chain combines TRBV5-6 with TRBJ2-3; D unresolved. Germline-derived CDR1 and CDR2 are SGHDT and YYEEEE. The V end lost 4 bases, the J end lost 11 bases, and 11 bases lay between the germline ends. The CDR3 loop spans 11 amino acids. The chain's CDR3 is CASSRSSRQYF. CDR3 DNA: TGTGCCAGCAGCCGTAGCTCCCGGCAGTATTTT.